This T cell receptor (beta chain) comes out of a study of T cells after yellow fever vaccination. Findings of the study overall: Researchers noted that a small share of clonotypes showed up in both CD4 and CD8 compartments. A weaker but faster secondary response was observed, peaking on day 5 versus 15.

This clonotype was counted ten times or more. Antigen: not known. The CDR3 consists of 16 residues. Germline V lookup: CDR1 LGHNA, CDR2 YSLEER. With 3 bases clipped from V and 4 bases from J, the junction kept 9 bases outside the gene matches. TCRdb re-derived calls from the 5' RACE reads in MiXCR, one entry per CDR3 protein. The sample lists 100,000 to 150,000 distinct CDR3 sequences, 8% to 10% occurring once. Specimen: CD8+ T cells sorted from PBMCs, collected on the day of the yellow fever booster vaccination. The chain recombines TRBV4-3 with TRBJ2-3, with 8 bases that match TRBD2. The receptor was isolated from a man between 18 and 29 years old who received the YFV17D yellow fever vaccine. The CDR3 sequence is CASSQGRGVRPDTQYF. In DNA form, the CDR3 reads TGCGCCAGCAGCCAGGGGCGGGGGGTGAGGCCAGATACGCAGTATTTT.